The 5 T cell receptor beta chains below were found in one sample sequenced in a study of OX40 agonist ivuxolimab in advanced cancers. Profiling relied on immunoSEQ multiplex PCR, and the TCRdb table lists in-frame clones only, not all of them. The repertoire holds 75,000 to 95,000 clones, with around 85% as singletons. The sequencing used CD4+ or CD8+ T cells sorted from blood, collected in a trial of the OX40 agonist ivuxolimab. The receptors originated from an adult with an advanced solid tumor such as melanoma, head and neck, liver or kidney cancer.

This chain joins TRBV5-1 and TRBJ2-1; the D gene is possibly TRBD2 (5 bases). The CDR3 is made up of 14 amino acids. V shed 5 bases and J shed 4 bases, with 13 bases lying between them. Looked up from germline, CDR1 is SGHRS and CDR2 is YFSETQ. The CDR3 nucleotides are TGCGCCAGCAGTACCAACGGGATATACAATGAGCAGTTCTTC. Translated, it gives CASSTNGIYNEQFF.

As concerns this clone: The junction and the germline gene differ at one end; a read error may be behind it. This rearrangement joins TRBV7-7 to TRBJ1-4, with D tentatively TRBD1 (5 bases). This CDR3 is 13 amino acids long. The germline CDR1 and CDR2 sequences are SSHAT and FNYEAQ (reference sequence). This CDR3 is CASSPMGGEKLFF. The CDR3 DNA sequence: TGTGCTAGCAGCCCCATGGGGGGAGAAAAACTGTTTTTT.

J is TRBJ1-6 and V is TRBV2; possibly TRBD1 for D (5 bases). This CDR3 has 15 amino acids. Trimming stripped 4 bases from V and 15 bases from J, with 22 bases between. Germline loops: CDR1 SNHLY, CDR2 FYNNEI. The CDR3 region has the DNA TGTGCCAGCAGTGGTTACGGCAGGGAATCAGTCCTCCTCCACTTT. Its protein is CASSGYGRESVLLHF.

The chain uses TRBV7-2 and TRBJ2-1; weak D call: TRBD2 (5 bases). The CDR3 runs 17 residues. Germline V gene lookup returns CDR1 SGHTA and CDR2 FQGNSA. Trimming took off 7 bases at V and 4 bases at J, with 23 bases between the two ends. The CDR3 sequence is CASTQNLAGPLYNEQFF. CDR3 bases: TGTGCCAGCACCCAAAACCTGGCGGGCCCACTATACAATGAGCAGTTCTTC.

The chain carries TRBV7-2 and TRBJ2-3; D possibly corresponds to TRBD2 (5 bases). V gave up 1 base and J gave up 2 bases, with 10 bases separating them. The CDR3 spans 15 residues. CDR1 SGHTA and CDR2 FQGNSA come from the germline V gene. CDR3 loop: CASSLVRTDTDTQYF. Written as DNA, the CDR3 is TGTGCCAGCAGCTTAGTACGGACTGACACAGATACGCAGTATTTT.